This T cell receptor beta chain was sequenced in a study of blood T cells in healthy people across ages. This CDR3 contains 14 residues. J lost 2 bases, V lost 7 bases, and 6 bases had no gene match. Germline V gene data show CDR1 as SQVTM and CDR2 as ANQGSEA. Study results and limitations: Possibly confounding the expanded clonotype changes was the fact that donor CMV status was unknown.

For this clonotype: Its antigen remains unidentified.

A second PCR of roughly 7 to 11 cycles used a sample-barcoded 5' primer and a J-beta primer mix. All samples yielded 2.5 million or more CDR3-containing paired-end reads. TCRdb analysed the 5' RACE reads with MiXCR anew, one entry per CDR3 protein. Of about 1.4 million distinct CDR3 sequences listed, around 55% are singletons. The chain recombines TRBV29-1 with TRBJ2-2; TRBD1 matches at 8 bases. Sequencing was carried out using blood. This clonotype was sampled from a young man in good health. The CDR3 region is CSAQDRENTGELFF. CDR3 bases: TGCAGCGCACAGGACAGGGAAAACACCGGGGAGCTGTTTTTT.